There are many counts of the clone carrying this T cell receptor beta chain. The record originates from a study of blood T cells in healthy people across ages. After removal of 4 bases from V and 2 bases from J, the junction contained 6 bases not matched to a gene. This CDR3 has 15 residues. Germline lookup yields CDR1 SGDLS and CDR2 YYNGEE. The use of a sample-barcoded 5' primer and a J-beta primer mix characterized a second PCR of roughly 7 to 11 cycles. TCRdb re-derived calls from the 5' RACE reads in MiXCR, one entry per CDR3 protein. The sample carries some 890,000 distinct CDR3 sequences, almost 30% recorded once. These sequences were also reported in another study, on T cells of mothers and their children.

The chain is built from TRBV9 and TRBJ2-5, with 9 bases fitting TRBD2. The origin of this receptor is a woman aged 40 to 50 in good health. Input material: blood. The chain's CDR3 is CASSNGLARQETQYF. The CDR3 coding sequence is TGTGCCAGCAGCAACGGACTAGCGAGACAAGAGACCCAGTACTTC.